These 28 T cell receptor beta chains share one sample of origin, sequenced in a study of control samples from healthy donors and cancer patients. The method was immunoSEQ multiplex PCR; TCRdb's version includes in-frame clones alone and lacks a portion of them. The sample lists about 150,000 clones; about 93% were seen once. Sequencing was done on a sample of blood. Every receptor here comes from a man in his fifties or sixties in good health.

The genes are TRBV5-6 and TRBJ2-2; TRBD2 matches 8 bases. Germline loops: CDR1 SGHDT, CDR2 YYEEEE. V trimming: 0 bases; J trimming: 7 bases; junction bases outside the gene matches: 8. This CDR3 comprises 16 residues. CDR3 DNA sequence: TGTGCCAGCAGCTTGGTGGCCGGGAGGGCCTACGGGGAGCTGTTTTTT. This sequence encodes CASSLVAGRAYGELFF.

The V and J genes are TRBV25-1 and TRBJ2-2, with 7 bases lining up with TRBD1. The CDR3 has 16 amino acids. V lost 4 bases, J lost 2 bases, and 7 bases stayed unmatched. Per the germline V gene, CDR1 is MGHDK and CDR2 is SYGVNS. Here the CDR3 DNA reads TGTGCCAGCAGTGTCCGGACAGGTCGAAACACCGGGGAGCTGTTTTTT. Translating gives CASSVRTGRNTGELFF. The full variable domain, rest sourced from reference TRBV25-1 and TRBJ2-2, is EADIYQTPRYLVIGTGKKITLECSQTMGHDKMYWYQQDPGMELHLIHYSYGVNSTEKGDLSSESTVSRIRTEHFPLTLESARPSHTSQYLCASSVRTGRNTGELFFGEGSRLTVL.

The chain joins TRBV28 to TRBJ1-1; tentative D call: TRBD1 (5 bases). Trimming took 7 bases from V and 0 from J, leaving 9 bases between them. Germline values: CDR1 MDHEN, CDR2 SYDVKM. The CDR3 contains 13 residues. The CDR3 region is CASNRPVNTEAFF. The CDR3 nucleotides are TGTGCCAGCAACAGGCCGGTGAACACTGAAGCTTTCTTT. Using reference TRBV28 and TRBJ1-1 for the parts outside the CDR3, the full variable domain is DVKVTQSSRYLVKRTGEKVFLECVQDMDHENMFWYRQDPGLGLRLIYFSYDVKMKEKGDIPEGYSVSREKKERFSLILESASTNQTSMYLCASNRPVNTEAFFGQGTRLTVV.

The chain couples TRBV12-5 to TRBJ2-1; 8 nucleotides align to TRBD2. In germline, CDR1 is LGHNT, CDR2 FRNRAP. This CDR3 region has 18 residues. Trimming took 0 bases from V and 12 from J; bases not matched to a gene: 19. CDR3 nucleotide sequence: TGTGCTAGTGGTTTGGTACGGATGGGTGGTAGCGGGGAAAGTACGCAGTTCTTC. It codes for CASGLVRMGGSGESTQFF.

A remark on this clone: The germline gene is not matched at one end of the junction; a read error may be the cause. V usage is TRBV11-2 and J usage is TRBJ1-1, with D tentatively TRBD1 (5 bases). The CDR3 loop spans 15 amino acids. Per germline, CDR1 SGHAT and CDR2 FQNNGV. CDR3 loop: CASSLRGKPDTEAFF. The CDR3 region has the DNA TGTGCCAGCAGCTTACGGGGCAAGCCCGACACCGAAGCTTTCTTT.

The chain carries TRBV4-1 and TRBJ2-1; D is undetermined. The CDR3 consists of 21 residues. The V end lost 0 bases, the J end lost 0 bases, and 24 bases lay between the germline ends. The V gene's germline CDR1 is MGHRA and CDR2 YSYEKL. DNA of the CDR3: TGCGCCAGCAGCCAAGATCCCCCCCTATCTAGTACCTGGAGCTCCTACAATGAGCAGTTCTTC. Protein: CASSQDPPLSSTWSSYNEQFF.

The chain has TRBV10-3 and TRBJ2-2; TRBD1 might be the D (7 bases). The germline V and J ends were trimmed by 6 bases and 5 bases, with 13 bases remaining between them. Germline CDR1 is ENHRY and CDR2 is SYGVKD. CDR3 length: 14 residues. The chain's CDR3 is CAIRDREETGELFF. The CDR3 nucleotides read TGTGCCATCAGAGACAGGGAGGAGACCGGGGAGCTGTTTTTT.

CDR3 sequence reads: CASSLARRGYGYTF. CDR3 coding DNA: TGCGCCAGCAGCTTGGCGCGGCGAGGCTATGGCTACACCTTC. The J gene is TRBJ1-2, the V gene TRBV5-1, with no clear D. CDR1 and CDR2 (germline): SGHRS, YFSETQ. The CDR3 has 14 amino acids. With 0 bases removed from V and 4 bases from J, the gap between germline ends came to 10 bases. Combining the CDR3 with reference TRBV5-1 and TRBJ1-2 gives the whole variable domain KAGVTQTPRYLIKTRGQQVTLSCSPISGHRSVSWYQQTPGQGLQFLFEYFSETQRNKGNFPGRFSGRQFSNSRSEMNVSTLELGDSALYLCASSLARRGYGYTFGSGTRLTVV.

The V and J genes are TRBV4-1 and TRBJ2-7, with D uncertain. V shed 0 bases and J shed 4 bases, with 7 bases lying between them. Germline V gene sequence: CDR1 MGHRA, CDR2 YSYEKL. The CDR3 is made up of 13 amino acids. The CDR3 DNA sequence: TGCGCCAGCAGCCAAGACGTGAGTTACGAGCAGTACTTC. It codes for CASSQDVSYEQYF.

This sequence joins TRBV11-3 and TRBJ2-1; 7 bases fit TRBD2. Trimming removed 5 bases from V and 0 bases from J; junction bases left unmatched: 4. There are 15 residues in the CDR3. Per the germline V gene, CDR1 is SGHNT and CDR2 is YENEEA. The CDR3: CASSPGGNSYNEQFF. CDR3 nucleotide sequence: TGTGCCAGCAGCCCCGGGGGGAACTCCTACAATGAGCAGTTCTTC.

This sequence joins TRBV25-1 and TRBJ1-2; D is unresolved. The CDR3 is 11 amino acids. Trimming stripped 2 bases from V and 7 bases from J, with 5 bases between. The germline V gene encodes CDR1 MGHDK and CDR2 SYGVNS. CDR3 sequence: CASSEEVGYTF. The CDR3 nucleotides are TGTGCCAGCAGTGAAGAGGTTGGCTACACCTTC.

The V gene is TRBV27, the J gene TRBJ2-1; TRBD2 matches 10 bases. CDR3 length equals 13 residues. J gave up 8 bases and V 7 bases, and 5 bases lay outside the gene matches. Per germline, CDR1 MNHEY and CDR2 SMNVEV (reference sequence). The CDR3 nucleotides read TGTGCCAGCAAAGAGCGGGAGGGCCATGAGCAGTTCTTC. Amino acid sequence: CASKEREGHEQFF.

The chain links TRBV10-1 to TRBJ2-5, with D uncertain. Trimming shortened V by 7 bases and J by 2 bases, and 14 bases separated the two germline ends. This CDR3 region has 14 residues. CDR1 and CDR2 from the germline V gene are WNHNN and SYGVQD (reference sequence). CDR3 amino acids: CASIIMESQETQYF. The DNA of the CDR3 is TGCGCCAGCATCATAATGGAGTCACAAGAGACCCAGTACTTC.

The rearrangement links TRBV9 to TRBJ2-1; D not certain. Germline CDR1 is SGDLS and CDR2 is YYNGEE. The CDR3 length is 15 residues. Trimming took 4 bases from V and 0 from J, leaving 11 bases between them. The CDR3 loop reads CASSPRRGSYNEQFF. The CDR3, as DNA: TGTGCCAGCAGCCCCAGGCGAGGCTCCTACAATGAGCAGTTCTTC.

The V gene is TRBV12-3 or TRBV12-4, the J gene TRBJ1-6; no firm D call. CDR3 length equals 12 residues. Trimming removed 3 bases from V and 8 bases from J, with 5 bases in between. CDR3 nucleotides: TGTGCCAGCAGTTTTGGAGATTCACCCCTCCACTTT. It is translated as CASSFGDSPLHF.

Concerning this clone: The same CDR3 arises from other DNA sequences in this sample as well. The chain recombines TRBV5-1 with TRBJ2-1; D gene unclear. The CDR3 is 15 amino acids. Trimming took off 0 bases at V and 0 bases at J, with 7 bases between the two ends. CDR1 is SGHRS, CDR2 YFSETQ, per germline. CDR3 DNA sequence: TGCGCCAGCAGCTTGGGTGGAAGCTCCTACAATGAGCAGTTCTTC. Its protein product is CASSLGGSSYNEQFF.

The genes are TRBV9 and TRBJ1-1; D is undetermined. This CDR3 comprises 12 residues. Germline CDR1 reads SGDLS; CDR2 reads YYNGEE. Between the trimmed V and J ends, which lost 1 base and 6 bases, there was a span of 7 bases. The CDR3 loop is CASSVPGSEAFF. The CDR3 nucleotides read TGTGCCAGCAGCGTACCAGGTTCTGAAGCTTTCTTT.

Worth noting for this clone: Distinct nucleotide sequences in the sample also encode this CDR3. This chain joins TRBV3-1 (or the pseudogene TRBV3-2) and TRBJ2-3; 10 bases are shared with TRBD2. The trim removed 2 bases at V and 4 bases at J, leaving 3 bases unmatched. The CDR3 has 15 residues. Germline assignment: CDR1 LGHDT and CDR2 YNNKEL (reference sequence). The DNA for the CDR3 is TGTGCCAGCAGCCAACTAGCGGGAGTTGCAGATACGCAGTATTTT. Translating gives CASSQLAGVADTQYF.

The rearrangement joins TRBV15 to TRBJ1-1; the D is unclear. Germline V gene sequence: CDR1 LNHNV, CDR2 YYDKDF (reference sequence). Trimming took off 7 bases at V and 7 bases at J, with 10 bases between the two ends. This CDR3 has 11 residues. CDR3 coding DNA: TGTGCCACCAACTCGGGGATTGAAGCTTTCTTT. Translated: CATNSGIEAFF.

The chain recombines TRBV9 with TRBJ2-2, with TRBD2 matching 9 bases. Germline V gene sequence: CDR1 SGDLS, CDR2 YYNGEE. The CDR3 length is 16 residues. V was clipped by 3 bases and J by 5 bases; unmatched bases: 8. CDR3 region: CASSGIAGELTGELFF. The CDR3 coding sequence is TGTGCCAGCAGCGGTATAGCGGGAGAATTAACCGGGGAGCTGTTTTTT.

The J gene is TRBJ2-1, the V gene TRBV7-9; weak D call: TRBD1 (5 bases). The CDR3 consists of 14 residues. Looked up from germline, CDR1 is SEHNR and CDR2 is FQNEAQ (reference sequence). Trimming removed 5 bases at V and 3 bases at J, with 11 bases between. CDR3 protein: CASSPKGNYNEQFF. In DNA form, the CDR3 reads TGTGCCAGCAGCCCGAAGGGGAACTACAATGAGCAGTTCTTC.

This clone was seen once. Other DNA sequences of this sample code for an identical CDR3. The chain recombines TRBV28 with TRBJ2-3; no definite D call. Germline-derived CDR1 and CDR2 are MDHEN and SYDVKM. Deletions cut 3 bases from V and 0 bases from J, with 7 bases between. CDR3 size: 14 residues. The DNA for the CDR3 is TGTGCCAGCAGTTTGCTCCTTAGCACAGATACGCAGTATTTT. Its translation is CASSLLLSTDTQYF.

This clone has only one observation. The chain carries TRBV7-9 and TRBJ1-2, with 10 bases aligning to TRBD1. Germline V gene data show CDR1 as SEHNR and CDR2 as FQNEAQ (reference sequence). The CDR3 covers 18 residues. V lost 6 bases, J lost 4 bases, and 17 bases stayed unmatched. CDR3 protein: CASSPAPGTGVRGYGYTF. The CDR3 DNA reads TGTGCCAGCAGTCCAGCTCCCGGGACAGGGGTACGCGGCTATGGCTACACCTTC. The variable domain in full, completed from reference TRBV7-9 and TRBJ1-2, reads DTGVSQNPRHKITKRGQNVTFRCDPISEHNRLYWYRQTLGQGPEFLTYFQNEAQLEKSRLLSDRFSAERPKGSFSTLEIQRTEQGDSAMYLCASSPAPGTGVRGYGYTFGSGTRLTVV.

The V and J genes are TRBV4-2 and TRBJ2-1; D could derive from TRBD1 or TRBD2 (5 bases each). Germline loops: CDR1 LGHNA, CDR2 YNFKEQ. The V end was cut by 2 bases, the J end by 5 bases, with 10 bases between. The CDR3 totals 14 residues. The CDR3 DNA is TGTGCCAGCAGCCAAACCGGGACGAACAATGAGCAGTTCTTC. This gives the protein CASSQTGTNNEQFF.

The rearrangement uses TRBV5-1 and TRBJ2-2; D is unclear. The V end was cut by 3 bases, the J end by 0 bases, with 12 bases between. The CDR3 runs 16 residues. The germline CDR1 and CDR2 sequences are SGHRS and YFSETQ. DNA of the CDR3: TGCGCCAGCAGCTCCGACGGTTTTTCGAACACCGGGGAGCTGTTTTTT. Protein product: CASSSDGFSNTGELFF.

This chain joins TRBV6-5 and TRBJ1-2, with D tentatively TRBD1 (6 bases). V dropped 6 bases and J dropped 2 bases, with 16 bases sitting between them. This CDR3 has 15 residues. Germline CDR1 MNHEY, CDR2 SVGAGI. DNA of the CDR3: TGTGCCAGCAGGCGAGGGGGGCAGGAGAACTATGGCTACACCTTC. Its protein is CASRRGGQENYGYTF.

The chain couples TRBV6-6 to TRBJ2-7; possible D gene TRBD1, 5 bases. V lost 5 bases to trimming and J lost 0 bases, with 14 bases between them. CDR1 MNHNY and CDR2 SVGAGI come from the germline V gene (reference sequence). The CDR3 extends over 15 amino acids. The CDR3 DNA sequence: TGTGCCAGCAGTCAACACAGGCTGGACTCCTACGAGCAGTACTTC. It encodes CASSQHRLDSYEQYF.

The V and J genes are TRBV15 and TRBJ1-2, with D tentatively TRBD1 (6 bases). CDR3 length equals 15 residues. CDR1 and CDR2 from the germline V gene are LNHNV and YYDKDF (reference sequence). V lost 2 bases to trimming and J lost 5 bases, with 15 bases between them. CDR3: CATSRPSTGRYGYTF. For the CDR3, the DNA is TGTGCCACCAGCAGACCGAGCACAGGGCGGTATGGCTACACCTTC.